Listed below are T cell receptor beta chains from one sample, sequenced in a study of shared clonotypes between healthy human individuals. Produced via immunoSEQ multiplex PCR; TCRdb's table is partial and in-frame only. This table holds over 2 million clones, approximately 95% found once. Sequencing used naive CD4+ T cells sorted from blood. These receptors were taken from a man aged 18 to 29 in good health. The conserved cysteine and the conserved F or W are not part of the CDR3 here.

>.|TRBV18
ASSPNMDRTLTYEQY
>TRBJ2-3|TRBV5-5
ASSLPRTGLSTDTQY
>TRBJ2-5|TRBV11-2
ASSSSLGQETQY
>TRBJ2-5|TRBV6-5
ASSPSLIETQY
>TRBJ2-2|TRBV30
AWSVGTGNTGELF
>TRBJ2-7|TRBV7-2
ASSPTPSYEQY
>TRBJ2-3|TRBV10-2
ASTTIDRTRTDTQY
>TRBJ1-2|TRBV28
ASRLPANYGYT
>TRBJ2-1|TRBV5-6
ASSRFFLAGPKYNEQF
>TRBJ2-7|TRBV28
ASITGQQSYEQY
>TRBJ2-7|TRBV6-4
ASTVGLGLYEQY
>TRBJ1-2|TRBV28
ASSLYSPGLYGYT
>TRBJ2-2|TRBV2
ASSGTYTAGELF
>TRBJ2-7|TRBV30
AWGGTIYEQY
>TRBJ1-1|TRBV30
AWSVEGLPEAF
>TRBJ2-1|TRBV28
ASSLLGYPPYNEQF
>TRBJ1-5|TRBV9
ASSVGDRDHQPQH
>TRBJ2-7|TRBV2
ASNPAGQGTYEQY
>TRBJ2-7|TRBV27
ASSSPGLRYEQY
>TRBJ1-6|TRBV10-3
AISEGPSGPPLH
>TRBJ2-2|TRBV30
AWSQDRGSTGELF
>TRBJ1-1|TRBV6-5
ASSRQVLINTEAF
>TRBJ2-1|TRBV5-1
ASSLGGPDEQF
>TRBJ2-5|TRBV6-5
ASSYTGRRTQETQY
>TRBJ1-5|TRBV30
AWSSQNNQPQH
>TRBJ2-2|TRBV6-5
ASSSAGLGTGELF
>TRBJ2-3|TRBV6-1
ASREDRPSTDTQY
>TRBJ1-4|TRBV10-3
AISDRGDREKLF
>TRBJ2-7|TRBV5-4
ASSLGLAGVSSYEQY
>TRBJ1-1|TRBV11-3
ASSLAAGSNTEAF
>TRBJ1-6|TRBV11-2
ASSVKGQTPLH
>TRBJ2-7|TRBV7-2
ASSLPVLYEQY
>TRBJ2-6|TRBV28
ASLTGPWGANVLT
>TRBJ2-7|TRBV4-3
ASSQDRSGTSGEQY
>TRBJ1-2|TRBV9
ASSVSVTNDYGYT
>TRBJ2-7|TRBV10-3
AIGGQIYEQY
>TRBJ2-7|TRBV6-6
AYRDGSYEQY
>TRBJ2-4|TRBV6-5
ASSLLPGQGQVIQY
>TRBJ1-2|TRBV25-1
ASTLGGSYT
>TRBJ2-7|TRBV7-3
ASSLGTGGEQY
>TRBJ2-7|TRBV6-6
ASFGQGVNNEQY
>TRBJ1-2|TRBV30
AWTRGVDGYT
>TRBJ1-1|TRBV10-2
ASREGKLVTEAF
>TRBJ2-1|TRBV6-1
ASSWALLNEQF
>TRBJ2-1|TRBV5-4
ASTHSLASGGNEQF
>TRBJ1-4|TRBV6-5
ASSSHSGMGNEKLF
>TRBJ2-7|TRBV10-3
AIRGPGQGATY
>TRBJ1-1|TRBV4-1
ASSQGQGANTEAF
>TRBJ2-3|TRBV5-1
ASSLTGVTPTDTQY
>TRBJ2-1|TRBV7-9
ASSPAWGLGGGEQF
>TRBJ2-7|TRBV5-4
ASSLRANSYEQY
>TRBJ2-7|TRBV19
ASSPTGTLYEQY
>TRBJ2-1|TRBV4-3
ASSQGQRKVWNEQF
>TRBJ2-1|TRBV5-1
ASSLAPTSGNEQF
>TRBJ2-1|TRBV7-2
ASSLDGTSGNEQF
>TRBJ1-4|TRBV18
ASSPGQYNEKLF
>TRBJ2-5|TRBV30
AWSSSSQETQY
>TRBJ2-7|TRBV30
AWKKGTGHTYEQY
>TRBJ2-5|TRBV5-1
ASSLEVAGGGEETQY